A selection of T cell receptor beta chains follows, all from one sample in a study of cytomegalovirus exposure and HLA in healthy donors. Only in-frame clones appear in the TCRdb table, and some are missing; sequencing was by immunoSEQ multiplex PCR. The sample has about 220,000 clones, around nine tenths seen once. Source material: PBMCs. These receptors all stem from a man aged 18 to 30 in good health and CMV-seronegative. The CDR3 runs from the conserved cysteine through the conserved F or W. D genes are given only for firm matches. For some rows the clone size is stated as once, few or many, or as a class when expanded; others skip it.

clone_size: -
d_call: TRBD1
j_call: TRBJ1-2
cdr3_length: 16
v_call: TRBV27
cdr3_aa: CASSLSGGQRTNGYTF
cdr3_nt: TGTGCCAGCAGTTTATCGGGGGGACAGAGAACTAATGGCTACACCTTC

clone_size: -
d_call: -
j_call: TRBJ1-5
cdr3_length: 13
v_call: TRBV7-9
cdr3_aa: CASSGQVNQPQHF
cdr3_nt: TGTGCCAGCTCGGGACAAGTCAATCAGCCCCAGCATTTT

clone_size: -
d_call: TRBD1
j_call: TRBJ2-1
cdr3_length: 15
v_call: TRBV4-1
cdr3_aa: CASSRRDRSYNEQFF
cdr3_nt: TGCGCCAGCAGCCGCCGGGACAGGTCCTACAATGAGCAGTTCTTC

clone_size: -
d_call: TRBD2
j_call: TRBJ2-7
cdr3_length: 17
v_call: TRBV19
cdr3_aa: CASSKAAGADRTYEQYF
cdr3_nt: TGTGCCAGTAGTAAGGCGGCGGGAGCTGATCGAACCTACGAGCAGTACTTC

clone_size: -
d_call: -
j_call: TRBJ1-1
cdr3_length: 14
v_call: TRBV7-2
cdr3_aa: CASSLKGKNTEAFF
cdr3_nt: TGTGCCAGCAGCTTAAAGGGGAAGAACACTGAAGCTTTCTTT

clone_size: once
d_call: TRBD1
j_call: TRBJ2-5
cdr3_length: 17
v_call: TRBV28
cdr3_aa: CASSRQGVRGYQETQYF
cdr3_nt: TGTGCCAGCAGTCGACAGGGGGTAAGGGGGTACCAAGAGACCCAGTACTTC

clone_size: -
d_call: TRBD2
j_call: TRBJ2-7
cdr3_length: 15
v_call: TRBV7-2
cdr3_aa: CASSLNGRASYEQYF
cdr3_nt: TGTGCCAGCAGCTTAAACGGGAGGGCCTCCTACGAGCAGTACTTC

clone_size: -
d_call: -
j_call: TRBJ1-2
cdr3_length: 15
v_call: TRBV6-1
cdr3_aa: CASSEAAGTLPTNTF
cdr3_nt: TGTGCCAGCAGTGAAGCGGCCGGGACTTTACCTACTAACACCTTC

clone_size: -
d_call: TRBD1
j_call: TRBJ2-7
cdr3_length: 17
v_call: TRBV10-1
cdr3_aa: CASSDSRGWDRPYEQYF
cdr3_nt: TGCGCCAGCAGTGACTCCCGCGGCTGGGACAGACCCTACGAGCAGTACTTC

clone_size: -
d_call: -
j_call: TRBJ2-7
cdr3_length: 15
v_call: TRBV5-4
cdr3_aa: CASSLDVGRGYEQYF
cdr3_nt: TGTGCCAGCAGCTTGGATGTTGGGCGGGGTTACGAGCAGTACTTC

clone_size: few
d_call: -
j_call: TRBJ1-2
cdr3_length: 13
v_call: TRBV7-3
cdr3_aa: CASSLRAGNGYTF
cdr3_nt: TGTGCCAGCAGCTTAAGGGCAGGGAATGGCTACACCTTC

clone_size: -
d_call: -
j_call: TRBJ2-7
cdr3_length: 16
v_call: TRBV11-2
cdr3_aa: CASSLGGGGTHYEQYF
cdr3_nt: TGTGCCAGCAGCTTAGGTGGGGGAGGGACACACTACGAGCAGTACTTC

clone_size: -
d_call: TRBD1
j_call: TRBJ2-4
cdr3_length: 16
v_call: TRBV6-1
cdr3_aa: CASSGRDPGGWSIQYF
cdr3_nt: TGTGCCAGCAGTGGCCGGGACCCAGGGGGATGGAGCATTCAGTACTTC

clone_size: -
d_call: -
j_call: TRBJ1-1
cdr3_length: 15
v_call: TRBV27
cdr3_aa: CASRSRDSTFTEAFF
cdr3_nt: TGTGCCAGCCGATCCCGCGACAGCACATTCACTGAAGCTTTCTTT

clone_size: once
d_call: TRBD2
j_call: TRBJ2-7
cdr3_length: 12
v_call: TRBV10-3
cdr3_aa: CAMGTSGNEQYF
cdr3_nt: TGTGCCATGGGGACTAGCGGAAACGAGCAGTACTTC

clone_size: few
d_call: TRBD2
j_call: TRBJ2-7
cdr3_length: 15
v_call: TRBV7-2
cdr3_aa: CASSPSSGRPGEQYF
cdr3_nt: TGTGCCAGCAGCCCGTCTAGCGGGCGCCCAGGGGAGCAGTACTTC

clone_size: few
d_call: -
j_call: TRBJ1-6
cdr3_length: 12
v_call: TRBV6-5
cdr3_aa: CASSYSSGPLHF
cdr3_nt: TGTGCCAGCAGTTACTCGTCAGGGCCTCTCCACTTT

clone_size: -
d_call: -
j_call: TRBJ2-3
cdr3_length: 13
v_call: TRBV30
cdr3_aa: CAWSFAGTDTQYF
cdr3_nt: TGTGCCTGGAGTTTTGCAGGCACAGATACGCAGTATTTT

clone_size: -
d_call: -
j_call: TRBJ2-2
cdr3_length: 13
v_call: TRBV10-1
cdr3_aa: CASTSGYTGELFF
cdr3_nt: TGCGCCAGCACGTCAGGGTACACCGGGGAGCTGTTTTTT

clone_size: -
d_call: TRBD2
j_call: TRBJ2-7
cdr3_length: 13
v_call: TRBV6-5
cdr3_aa: CASSSGGRYEQYF
cdr3_nt: TGTGCCAGCAGCTCGGGGGGAAGATACGAGCAGTACTTC

clone_size: -
d_call: TRBD1
j_call: TRBJ1-6
cdr3_length: 13
v_call: TRBV27
cdr3_aa: CATRQGFISPLHF
cdr3_nt: TGTGCCACCCGACAGGGCTTTATTTCACCCCTCCACTTT

clone_size: once
d_call: -
j_call: TRBJ2-7
cdr3_length: 11
v_call: TRBV13
cdr3_aa: CASSFDGQPYF
cdr3_nt: TGTGCCAGCAGCTTTGATGGACAACCTTACTTC

clone_size: once
d_call: TRBD1
j_call: TRBJ1-2
cdr3_length: 13
v_call: TRBV4-1
cdr3_aa: CASSQVGDRVSGF
cdr3_nt: TGCGCCAGCAGCCAAGTCGGGGACAGGGTTTCCGGCTTC

clone_size: once
d_call: -
j_call: TRBJ2-7
cdr3_length: 17
v_call: TRBV7-8
cdr3_aa: CASSDRPGGPLRDEQYF
cdr3_nt: TGTGCCAGCAGCGACCGCCCGGGGGGCCCTTTGAGGGACGAGCAGTACTTC

clone_size: -
d_call: TRBD1
j_call: TRBJ1-1
cdr3_length: 13
v_call: TRBV6-5
cdr3_aa: CASSGDRGTEAFF
cdr3_nt: TGTGCCAGCAGTGGGGACAGAGGCACTGAAGCTTTCTTT

clone_size: -
d_call: -
j_call: TRBJ1-3
cdr3_length: 16
v_call: TRBV5-1
cdr3_aa: CATSLSPLISGNTIYF
cdr3_nt: TGCGCCACCTCACTTTCACCGTTAATCTCTGGAAACACCATATATTTT

clone_size: -
d_call: TRBD1
j_call: TRBJ1-6
cdr3_length: 15
v_call: TRBV5-1
cdr3_aa: CASSSSDRFASPLHF
cdr3_nt: TGCGCCAGCAGCTCTTCGGACAGGTTCGCTTCACCCCTCCACTTT

clone_size: -
d_call: -
j_call: TRBJ1-1
cdr3_length: 14
v_call: TRBV6-5
cdr3_aa: CASSYSPGETEAFF
cdr3_nt: TGTGCCAGCAGTTACTCGCCAGGGGAAACTGAAGCTTTCTTT

clone_size: -
d_call: TRBD2
j_call: TRBJ2-1
cdr3_length: 15
v_call: TRBV29-1
cdr3_aa: CSVPPGGLDTNEQFF
cdr3_nt: TGCAGCGTTCCCCCCGGGGGACTAGATACGAATGAGCAGTTCTTC

clone_size: -
d_call: TRBD2
j_call: TRBJ2-1
cdr3_length: 16
v_call: TRBV9
cdr3_aa: CASSVLAGGSYNEQFF
cdr3_nt: TGTGCCAGCAGCGTACTAGCGGGAGGATCCTACAATGAGCAGTTCTTC

clone_size: -
d_call: -
j_call: TRBJ1-6
cdr3_length: 15
v_call: TRBV30
cdr3_aa: CAWREDRKYNSPLHF
cdr3_nt: TGTGCCTGGAGAGAGGACAGAAAGTATAATTCACCCCTCCACTTT

clone_size: -
d_call: -
j_call: TRBJ2-3
cdr3_length: 11
v_call: TRBV11-2
cdr3_aa: CASSTADTQYF
cdr3_nt: TGTGCCAGCAGCACGGCAGATACGCAGTATTTT

clone_size: -
d_call: -
j_call: TRBJ1-1
cdr3_length: 13
v_call: TRBV7-9
cdr3_aa: CASSLESFTEAFF
cdr3_nt: TGTGCCAGCAGCTTAGAATCCTTCACTGAAGCTTTCTTT

clone_size: once
d_call: -
j_call: TRBJ1-4
cdr3_length: 17
v_call: TRBV6-1
cdr3_aa: CASSERSRGLYNEKLFF
cdr3_nt: TGTGCCAGCAGTGAAAGAAGTCGCGGGCTCTATAATGAAAAACTGTTTTTT

clone_size: -
d_call: -
j_call: TRBJ1-5
cdr3_length: 14
v_call: TRBV10-3
cdr3_aa: CAISAGREGQPQHF
cdr3_nt: TGTGCCATCAGTGCGGGAAGGGAGGGGCAGCCCCAGCATTTT

clone_size: -
d_call: -
j_call: TRBJ2-7
cdr3_length: 16
v_call: TRBV4-3
cdr3_aa: CASSQAPQGNSYEQYF
cdr3_nt: TGCGCCAGCAGCCAAGCCCCCCAGGGGAACTCCTACGAGCAGTACTTC